Listed here are 30 T cell receptor beta chains from one sample, sequenced in a study of HIV-infected patients and healthy controls (dated by TCRdb to about 2014). To prepare the library, 5' RACE was applied. Sequencing was carried out with an Illumina MiSeq. Approximately 500 ng RNA was reverse transcribed with SuperScript III using primers against the alpha and beta constant regions. Separate libraries for the alpha and beta chains were generated through chain-specific third strand synthesis that incorporated multiplexing indices. TCRdb reprocessed the public reads (quality trimming at Q25 with fastp, clone calling with MiXCR) and kept in-frame beta chains. Records with the same CDR3 protein are collapsed into one entry carrying the most frequent genes and DNA. In all, the sample holds 15,000 to 19,000 distinct CDR3 sequences, and approximately 7% of those were seen once. The ten largest clones capture around 7.9% of the sample.

Whole blood was used without cell fractionation, so all unsorted peripheral T cells were reflected in the repertoire. Sequenced: blood. All receptors derive from an adult in good health.

V is TRBV10-2 and J is TRBJ2-1; TRBD2 is a possible D gene (5 bases). Germline assignment: CDR1 WSHSY and CDR2 SAAADI. This CDR3 is built from 15 residues. With 4 bases removed from V and 0 bases from J, the gap between germline ends came to 10 bases. The CDR3 is CASSGAASSYNEQFF. The CDR3 coding sequence is TGCGCCAGCAGTGGAGCGGCGAGCTCCTACAATGAGCAGTTCTTC.

This clonotype was found many times. V gene TRBV11-2 combines with J gene TRBJ1-6; D possibly corresponds to TRBD1 (6 bases). V was pared by 4 bases and J by 1 base, with 17 bases between. The CDR3 loop spans 18 amino acids. Germline CDR1 and CDR2: SGHAT and FQNNGV. CDR3 amino acids: CASSYPRGGRSYNSPLHF. For the CDR3, the DNA is TGTGCCAGCAGCTACCCAAGGGGGGGAAGGTCCTATAATTCACCCCTCCACTTT.

This clonotype occurred many times. The J gene is TRBJ2-7, the V gene TRBV29-1; possibly TRBD1 for D (5 bases). This CDR3 spans 12 amino acids. V shed 2 bases and J shed 6 bases, with 11 bases lying between them. Germline V gene lookup returns CDR1 SQVTM and CDR2 ANQGSEA. CDR3 DNA: TGCAGCGTTGAAAAGGGGATAGGCGAGCAGTACTTC. Translated: CSVEKGIGEQYF.

In this sample, this clonotype turned up a few times. The J gene is TRBJ1-2, the V gene TRBV29-1; D gene ambiguous. Trimming took 0 bases from V and 4 from J, leaving 15 bases between them. The CDR3 runs 15 residues. Germline CDR1 and CDR2: SQVTM and ANQGSEA. The CDR3 coding sequence is TGCAGCGTTGAAGAGGCAGCCTCTCGTTTCTATGGCTACACCTTC. This encodes CSVEEAASRFYGYTF.

Ten or more counts support this clonotype. The chain has TRBV27 and TRBJ2-1; TRBD2 is a possible D gene (6 bases). CDR1 and CDR2 (germline): MNHEY, SMNVEV (reference sequence). Trimming took 3 bases from V and 0 from J, leaving 12 bases between them. This CDR3 has 16 amino acids. CDR3 in DNA: TGTGCCAGCAGTTTCCTGGGGGGAAGCTCCTACAATGAGCAGTTCTTC. It yields the protein CASSFLGGSSYNEQFF.

This clonotype was recorded at least ten times. J is TRBJ2-1 and V is TRBV6-6; D remains unclear. This CDR3 region has 13 residues. In germline, CDR1 is MNHNY, CDR2 SVGAGI (reference sequence). V dropped 11 bases and J dropped 0 bases, with 11 bases sitting between them. DNA for the CDR3: TGTGCCTCCCTCCCCTCCTCCTACAATGAGCAGTTCTTC. Its protein is CASLPSSYNEQFF.

This clonotype was recorded at least ten times. The chain is built from TRBV5-4 and TRBJ2-1, with no clear D. Germline CDR1 is SGHNT and CDR2 is YYREEE (reference sequence). CDR3 length equals 12 residues. V was trimmed by 2 bases and J by 7 bases, leaving 7 bases between them. Written as DNA, the CDR3 is TGTGCCAGCAGCTTTATAGGGAATGAGCAGTTCTTC. It encodes CASSFIGNEQFF.

This clonotype was counted between two and nine times. The chain employs TRBV19 and TRBJ1-1, with a possible D match to TRBD1 (5 bases). Trimming removed 4 bases at V and 3 bases at J, with 18 bases between. From germline, CDR1 is LNHDA and CDR2 SQIVND (reference sequence). The CDR3 sequence is 16 residues long. The DNA for the CDR3 is TGTGCCAGTAGTAGTCCCCGGGGGGGTCGGGACACTGAAGCTTTCTTT. Its protein is CASSSPRGGRDTEAFF.

This clonotype has ten or more counts. The chain uses TRBV29-1 and TRBJ2-7; D gene ambiguous. V was shortened by 4 bases and J by 3 bases, with 13 bases between the two germline ends. Germline lookup yields CDR1 SQVTM and CDR2 ANQGSEA. The CDR3 is 13 residues long. For the CDR3, the DNA is TGCAGCGTTGGTGGGTGGGCCAACTACGAGCAGTACTTC. This translates into CSVGGWANYEQYF.

This clonotype was seen ten or more times. The chain uses TRBV4-2 and TRBJ2-1, with 9 bases lining up with TRBD2. Per germline, CDR1 LGHNA and CDR2 YNFKEQ. The CDR3 length is 17 residues. The J segment lost 6 bases and the V segment lost 1 base, leaving 10 bases of the junction unmatched. As DNA, the CDR3 is TGTGCCAGCAGCCAAGTTGTCGTAGCGGGGGCGACCAATGAGCAGTTCTTC. Encoded protein: CASSQVVVAGATNEQFF.

This clonotype ranks as medium-sized. The chain has TRBV2 and TRBJ1-4; no clear D gene. CDR3 length: 15 amino acids. V was cut by 6 bases and J by 0 bases, with 11 bases left in between. Germline V lookup: CDR1 SNHLY, CDR2 FYNNEI. CDR3 protein: CASRSREATNEKLFF. The CDR3, as DNA: TGTGCCAGCAGGTCACGCGAGGCAACTAATGAAAAACTGTTTTTT. The full variable domain, rest sourced from reference TRBV2 and TRBJ1-4, is EPEVTQTPSHQVTQMGQEVILRCVPISNHLYFYWYRQILGQKVEFLVSFYNNEISEKSEIFDDQFSVERPDGSNFTLKIRSTKLEDSAMYFCASRSREATNEKLFFGSGTQLSVL.

This clonotype has more than one count but fewer than ten. The chain uses TRBV7-9 and TRBJ1-1; no clear D. Germline CDR1 is SEHNR and CDR2 is FQNEAQ (reference sequence). The CDR3 covers 11 residues. The V end was cut by 1 base, the J end by 4 bases, with 1 base between. The CDR3 here is CASSLVTEAFF. CDR3 sequence (DNA): TGTGCCAGCAGCTTAGTCACTGAAGCTTTCTTT.

This chain uses TRBV9 with TRBJ2-4; TRBD2 might be the D (5 bases). This CDR3 comprises 16 residues. Trimming took 0 bases from V and 0 from J, leaving 10 bases between them. Germline loops: CDR1 SGDLS, CDR2 YYNGEE. CDR3 loop: CASSVGGGLAKNIQYF. In DNA form, the CDR3 reads TGTGCCAGCAGCGTAGGCGGAGGCCTAGCCAAAAACATTCAGTACTTC. Supplemented by reference TRBV9 and TRBJ2-4, the full variable domain reads DSGVTQTPKHLITATGQRVTLRCSPRSGDLSVYWYQQSLDQGLQFLIQYYNGEERAKGNILERFSAQQFPDLHSELNLSSLELGDSALYFCASSVGGGLAKNIQYFGAGTRLSVL.

This clonotype is classed as medium-sized (0.01 to 0.1%). This rearrangement joins TRBV10-3 to TRBJ2-3; D is unclear. This CDR3 contains 13 residues. Per germline, CDR1 ENHRY and CDR2 SYGVKD. Trimming shortened V by 3 bases and J by 2 bases, and 6 bases separated the two germline ends. Written as DNA, the CDR3 is TGTGCCATCAGTGATCTGTACACAGATACGCAGTATTTT. Translating it yields CAISDLYTDTQYF.

This clonotype was seen at least ten times. This chain links TRBV20-1 with TRBJ1-6; D unresolved. Germline CDR1 and CDR2: DFQATT and SNEGSKA (reference sequence). The CDR3 length is 14 residues. V was trimmed by 2 bases and J by 6 bases, leaving 11 bases between them. CDR3 protein: CSARSGRGNSPLHF. The CDR3 nucleotides are TGCAGTGCTAGATCCGGACGGGGTAATTCACCCCTCCACTTT.

At least ten counts were recorded for this clonotype. V and J are TRBV29-1 and TRBJ2-5; the D is unclear. There are 11 residues in the CDR3. CDR1 and CDR2 (germline): SQVTM, ANQGSEA. V shed 2 bases and J shed 6 bases, with 7 bases lying between them. The CDR3 loop reads CSVESLQTQYF. CDR3 bases: TGCAGCGTTGAAAGTCTGCAGACCCAGTACTTC.

This clonotype was observed at least ten times. CDR3 bases: TGTGCCAGCTCCGGACAGGCCTACCAAGAGACCCAGTACTTC. Protein product: CASSGQAYQETQYF. The chain recombines TRBV18 with TRBJ2-5; 7 nucleotides align to TRBD1. With 6 bases clipped from V and 0 bases from J, the junction kept 4 bases outside the gene matches. Germline CDR1 is KGHSH and CDR2 is LQKENI. CDR3 length: 14 residues. The whole variable domain, remainder taken from reference TRBV18 and TRBJ2-5, is NAGVMQNPRHLVRRRGQEARLRCSPMKGHSHVYWYRQLPEEGLKFMVYLQKENIIDESGMPKERFSAEFPKEGPSILRIQQVVRGDSAAYFCASSGQAYQETQYFGPGTRLLVL.

The chain couples TRBV10-3 to TRBJ1-4; TRBD1 is a possible D gene (5 bases). Trimming left V 10 bases short and J 5 bases short, with 17 bases between. Germline CDR1 is ENHRY and CDR2 is SYGVKD. The CDR3 sequence is 14 residues long. The CDR3 DNA follows: TGTGCCACAAGGGGTAGGCTAGAGAATGAAAAACTGTTTTTT. Translation gives CATRGRLENEKLFF.

In this sample, this clonotype turned up many times. The J gene is TRBJ2-7, the V gene TRBV20-1; 13 bases map to TRBD2. V was pared by 6 bases and J by 0 bases, with 8 bases of the junction left unmatched. CDR3 length: 16 residues. Germline CDR1 DFQATT, CDR2 SNEGSKA (reference sequence). This CDR3 reads CSAGTSGKKSSYEQYF. DNA of the CDR3: TGCAGTGCCGGGACTAGCGGGAAGAAAAGCTCCTACGAGCAGTACTTC.

This clonotype was found many times. The chain has TRBV6-2 or TRBV6-3 and TRBJ2-4, with 9 bases identical to TRBD2. Germline CDR1 is MNHEY and CDR2 is SVGEGT. After removal of 6 bases from V and 7 bases from J, the junction contained 16 bases not matched to a gene. The CDR3 loop spans 17 amino acids. The CDR3 nucleotides are TGTGCCAGCAGATACAAGAAAGGGACTAGCACCTACAACATTCAGTACTTC. This gives the protein CASRYKKGTSTYNIQYF.

This clonotype was recorded at least ten times. The rearrangement uses TRBV28 and TRBJ2-2, with no clear D. Germline assignment: CDR1 MDHEN and CDR2 SYDVKM. The CDR3 loop spans 12 amino acids. With 6 bases removed from V and 1 base from J, the gap between germline ends came to 3 bases. CDR3 in amino acids: CASSLNTGELFF. The CDR3 DNA is TGTGCCAGCAGCCTGAACACCGGGGAGCTGTTTTTT.

On this clonotype itself: Since a much larger clone is just one base distant, this may be a read error. The rearrangement uses TRBV19 and TRBJ1-4, with D unresolved. V was pared by 5 bases and J by 0 bases, with 16 bases between. Germline assignment: CDR1 LNHDA and CDR2 SQIVND (reference sequence). CDR3 length: 17 residues. This CDR3 reads CASSHPGSRATNEKLFF. As DNA, the CDR3 is TGTGCCAGTAGTCACCCGGGATCTCGGGCAACTAATGAAAAACTGTTTTTT. Full variable domain (outside the CDR3, taken from reference TRBV19 and TRBJ1-4): DGGITQSPKYLFRKEGQNVTLSCEQNLNHDAMYWYRQDPGQGLRLIYYSQIVNDFQKGDIAEGYSVSREKKESFPLTVTSAQKNPTAFYLCASSHPGSRATNEKLFFGSGTQLSVL.

This clonotype was picked up many times. The chain couples TRBV11-2 to TRBJ2-7; possibly TRBD1 for D (6 bases). The CDR3 is 19 amino acids. Germline-derived CDR1 and CDR2 are SGHAT and FQNNGV. Trimming removed 3 bases from V and 1 base from J, with 25 bases in between. CDR3 region: CASSFRAPAVGTSSYEQYF. The CDR3 coding sequence is TGTGCCAGCAGCTTTCGAGCCCCTGCCGTTGGGACATCATCCTACGAGCAGTACTTC. The variable domain in full, with the rest retrieved from reference TRBV11-2 and TRBJ2-7, is EAGVAQSPRYKIIEKRQSVAFWCNPISGHATLYWYQQILGQGPKLLIQFQNNGVVDDSQLPKDRFSAERLKGVDSTLKIQPAKLEDSAVYLCASSFRAPAVGTSSYEQYFGPGTRLTVT.

There are a few counts of this clonotype. The chain couples TRBV6-5 to TRBJ2-7; perhaps TRBD1 as D (7 bases). The CDR3 spans 16 residues. CDR1 MNHEY and CDR2 SVGAGI come from the germline V gene. Trimming left V 6 bases short and J 4 bases short, with 22 bases between. CDR3 residues: CASRSGGPGLTYEQYF. The CDR3 DNA sequence: TGTGCCAGCAGGTCAGGGGGACCGGGACTTACTTACGAGCAGTACTTC.

This clonotype was seen many times. CDR3 sequence reads: CASSPMSLDRPYEQYF. CDR3 DNA: TGTGCCAGCTCACCAATGTCTTTAGACAGACCCTACGAGCAGTACTTC. This sequence joins TRBV18 and TRBJ2-7; TRBD1 is a possible D gene (5 bases). The V gene's germline CDR1 is KGHSH and CDR2 LQKENI. The CDR3 extends over 16 amino acids. Trimming pared 2 bases from V and 2 bases from J, leaving 16 bases between.

This clonotype was counted a few times. V gene TRBV15 combines with J gene TRBJ1-1, with D hard to call. V lost 5 bases and J 0 bases, leaving 10 bases between the germline ends. This CDR3 contains 14 residues. The V gene's germline CDR1 is LNHNV and CDR2 YYDKDF (reference sequence). DNA for the CDR3: TGTGCCACCAGCGGAGGGAGCTTGAACACTGAAGCTTTCTTT. This encodes CATSGGSLNTEAFF.

Ten or more counts support this clonotype. This chain's CDR3 is CSARDPGYSNQPQHF. The CDR3 DNA follows: TGCAGTGCTAGAGATCCGGGGTACAGCAATCAGCCCCAGCATTTT. The J gene is TRBJ1-5, the V gene TRBV20-1; D call uncertain. This CDR3 is built from 15 residues. Germline CDR1 is DFQATT and CDR2 is SNEGSKA (reference sequence). Deletions cut 0 bases from V and 1 base from J, with 10 bases between.

To note about this clonotype: A much larger clone sits a single nucleotide away, making a read error possible. The CDR3 bases are TGCAGTGCTAGACCTTTAGGGAGGGGCTACGAGGAGTACTTC. Amino acids: CSARPLGRGYEEYF. The chain recombines TRBV20-1 with TRBJ2-7; 7 bases align to TRBD2. The CDR3 has 14 amino acids. CDR1 is DFQATT and CDR2 is SNEGSKA in the germline V gene (reference sequence).

The chain links TRBV15 to TRBJ2-7; TRBD1 matches 9 bases. The CDR3 spans 15 residues. Germline assignment: CDR1 LNHNV and CDR2 YYDKDF (reference sequence). Trimming removed 5 bases from V and 3 bases from J; junction bases left unmatched: 8. DNA of the CDR3: TGTGCCACCAGCGTAGACAGGGGGAGGGTCTACGAGCAGTACTTC. Its translation is CATSVDRGRVYEQYF.

This clonotype was seen repeatedly, ten times or more. The V and J genes are TRBV9 and TRBJ2-7; D possibly matches TRBD1 or TRBD2 (7 bases each). The germline CDR1 and CDR2 sequences are SGDLS and YYNGEE. This CDR3 spans 14 amino acids. Trimming took 3 bases from V and 2 from J, leaving 12 bases between them. The CDR3, as DNA: TGTGCCAGCAGCGCAGGGGGGGTGACCTACGAGCAGTACTTC. Residues: CASSAGGVTYEQYF.